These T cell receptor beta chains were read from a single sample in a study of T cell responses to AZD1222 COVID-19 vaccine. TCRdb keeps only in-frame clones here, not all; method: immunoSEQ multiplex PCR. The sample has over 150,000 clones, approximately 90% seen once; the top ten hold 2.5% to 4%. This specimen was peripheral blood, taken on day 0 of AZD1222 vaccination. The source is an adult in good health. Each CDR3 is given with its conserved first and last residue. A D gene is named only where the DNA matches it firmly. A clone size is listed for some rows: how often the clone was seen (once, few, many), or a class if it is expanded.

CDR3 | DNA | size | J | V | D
CASSLSGAGEYNEQFF | TGCGCCAGCAGCTTATCTGGGGCGGGGGAATACAATGAGCAGTTCTTC | - | TRBJ2-1 | TRBV5-1 | TRBD2
CASSQGRQGVAETQYF | TGCGCCAGCAGCCAGGGACGACAGGGGGTCGCGGAGACCCAGTACTTC | - | TRBJ2-5 | TRBV4-3 | TRBD1
CASSLWDRPNTEAFF | TGTGCCAGCAGCCTTTGGGACAGGCCAAACACTGAAGCTTTCTTT | - | TRBJ1-1 | TRBV3-1/TRBV3-2 | TRBD1
CASSPGSSNQPQHF | TGCGCCAGCAGTCCGGGATCTAGCAATCAGCCCCAGCATTTT | - | TRBJ1-5 | TRBV10-2 | -
CASSFRPPVSNQPQHF | TGTGCCAGCAGTTTCAGGCCTCCCGTTAGCAATCAGCCCCAGCATTTT | few | TRBJ1-5 | TRBV6-6 | -
CASSIPLAGGSHEQFF | TGTGCCAGCAGTATACCCCTAGCGGGGGGGTCACATGAGCAGTTCTTC | - | TRBJ2-1 | TRBV28 | TRBD2
CASSQGQNQPQHF | TGTGCCAGCAGCCAGGGACAAAATCAGCCCCAGCATTTT | - | TRBJ1-5 | TRBV6-2/TRBV6-3 | -
CASSFGRGYEQYF | TGTGCCAGCAGTTTTGGCAGGGGCTACGAGCAGTACTTC | - | TRBJ2-7 | TRBV12-3/TRBV12-4 | -
CASSLHPATNEKLFF | TGTGCCAGCAGTCTCCACCCTGCAACTAATGAAAAACTGTTTTTT | - | TRBJ1-4 | TRBV7-8 | -
CASSKAPNTEAFF | TGTGCCAGTAGTAAGGCTCCGAACACTGAAGCTTTCTTT | once | TRBJ1-1 | TRBV19 | -
CASSLDRSSYEQYF | TGTGCCAGCAGCTTGGACAGGTCGTCCTACGAGCAGTACTTC | - | TRBJ2-7 | TRBV5-5 | -
CASSLAPSGVFPTQYF | TGTGCCAGCAGCTTAGCGCCTAGCGGGGTGTTTCCGACCCAGTACTTC | - | TRBJ2-5 | TRBV7-2 | TRBD2
CASSLRGTGVGGYTF | TGTGCCAGCAGCTTGCGTGGGACAGGGGTAGGAGGCTACACCTTC | - | TRBJ1-2 | TRBV5-6 | TRBD1
CASSVGTIPNYEQYF | TGTGCCAGCAGCGTGGGGACAATTCCCAACTACGAGCAGTACTTC | - | TRBJ2-7 | TRBV9 | -
CASSRRASGYNEQFF | TGTGCCAGCAGCCGTAGGGCTAGCGGGTACAATGAGCAGTTCTTC | - | TRBJ2-1 | TRBV7-8 | TRBD2
CASSPLTVMNTEAFF | TGTGCCAGTAGTCCGCTCACGGTCATGAACACTGAAGCTTTCTTT | once | TRBJ1-1 | TRBV19 | -
CASSLPGQGSEKLFF | TGTGCCAGCAGCTTACCGGGACAGGGAAGCGAAAAACTGTTTTTT | - | TRBJ1-4 | TRBV5-8 | TRBD1
CASSQLPGGLFF | TGTGCCAGCTCACAATTACCAGGGGGACTGTTTTTT | - | TRBJ1-4 | TRBV18 | TRBD1
CASSYSPVHEQFF | TGTGCCAGCAGCTACTCTCCGGTTCATGAGCAGTTCTTC | - | TRBJ2-1 | TRBV7-2 | -
CSVGTGLNQPQHF | TGCAGCGTTGGAACAGGGCTCAATCAGCCCCAGCATTTT | - | TRBJ1-5 | TRBV29-1 | -
CASSVWRTQYF | TGTGCCAGCAGTGTATGGCGAACGCAGTATTTT | - | TRBJ2-3 | TRBV25-1 | -
CASSQVVTGGYTF | TGTGCCAGCAGCCAAGTAGTCACGGGTGGCTACACCTTC | - | TRBJ1-2 | TRBV14 | -
CASTRTGPEAFF | TGTGCCAGCACCCGGACTGGCCCTGAAGCTTTCTTT | - | TRBJ1-1 | TRBV28 | -
CASSQTSGETDTQYF | TGTGCCAGCTCGCAGACTAGCGGGGAAACAGATACGCAGTATTTT | - | TRBJ2-3 | TRBV18 | TRBD2